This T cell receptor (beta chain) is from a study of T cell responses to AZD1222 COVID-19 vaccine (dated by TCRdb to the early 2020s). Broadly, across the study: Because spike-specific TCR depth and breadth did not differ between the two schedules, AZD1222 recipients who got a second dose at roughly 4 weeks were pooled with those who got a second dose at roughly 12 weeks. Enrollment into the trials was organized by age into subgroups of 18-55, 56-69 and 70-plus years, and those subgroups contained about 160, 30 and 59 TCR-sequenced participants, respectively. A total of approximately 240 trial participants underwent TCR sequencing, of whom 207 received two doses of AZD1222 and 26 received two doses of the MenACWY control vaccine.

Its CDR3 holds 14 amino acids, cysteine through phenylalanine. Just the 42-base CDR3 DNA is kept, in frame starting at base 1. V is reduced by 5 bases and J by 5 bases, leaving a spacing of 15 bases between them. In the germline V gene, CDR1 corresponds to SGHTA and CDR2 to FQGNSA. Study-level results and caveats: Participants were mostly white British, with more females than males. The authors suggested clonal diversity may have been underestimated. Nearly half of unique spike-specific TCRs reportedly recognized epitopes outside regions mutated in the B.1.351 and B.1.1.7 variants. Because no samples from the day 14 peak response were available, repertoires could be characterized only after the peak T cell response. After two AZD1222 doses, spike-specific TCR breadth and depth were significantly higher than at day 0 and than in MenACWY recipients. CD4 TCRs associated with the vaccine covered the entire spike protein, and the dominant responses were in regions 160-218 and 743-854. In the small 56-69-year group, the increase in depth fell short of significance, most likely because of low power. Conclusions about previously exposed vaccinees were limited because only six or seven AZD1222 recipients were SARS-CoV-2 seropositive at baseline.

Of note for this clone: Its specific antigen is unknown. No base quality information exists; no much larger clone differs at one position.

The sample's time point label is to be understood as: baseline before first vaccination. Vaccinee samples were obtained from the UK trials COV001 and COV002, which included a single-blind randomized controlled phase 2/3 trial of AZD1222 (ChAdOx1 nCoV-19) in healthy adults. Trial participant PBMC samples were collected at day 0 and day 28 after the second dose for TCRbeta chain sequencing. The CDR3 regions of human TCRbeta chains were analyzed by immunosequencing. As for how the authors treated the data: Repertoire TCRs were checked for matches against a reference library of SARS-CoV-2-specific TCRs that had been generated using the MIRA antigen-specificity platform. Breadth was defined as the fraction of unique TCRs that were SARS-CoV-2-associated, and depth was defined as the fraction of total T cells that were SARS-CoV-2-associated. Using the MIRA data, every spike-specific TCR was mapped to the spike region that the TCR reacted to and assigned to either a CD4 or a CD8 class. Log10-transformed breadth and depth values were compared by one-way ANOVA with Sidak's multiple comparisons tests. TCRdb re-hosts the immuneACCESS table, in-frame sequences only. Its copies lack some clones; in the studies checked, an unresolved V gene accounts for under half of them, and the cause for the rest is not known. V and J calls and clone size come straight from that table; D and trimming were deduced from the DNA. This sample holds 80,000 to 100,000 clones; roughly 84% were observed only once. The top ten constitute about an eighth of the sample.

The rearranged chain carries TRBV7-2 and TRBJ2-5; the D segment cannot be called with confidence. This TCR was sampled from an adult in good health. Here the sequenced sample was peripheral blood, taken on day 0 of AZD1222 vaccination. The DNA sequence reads TGTGCCAGCAGCCTCTCTACCTCGCAGGAGACCCAGTACTTC. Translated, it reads CASSLSTSQETQYF.